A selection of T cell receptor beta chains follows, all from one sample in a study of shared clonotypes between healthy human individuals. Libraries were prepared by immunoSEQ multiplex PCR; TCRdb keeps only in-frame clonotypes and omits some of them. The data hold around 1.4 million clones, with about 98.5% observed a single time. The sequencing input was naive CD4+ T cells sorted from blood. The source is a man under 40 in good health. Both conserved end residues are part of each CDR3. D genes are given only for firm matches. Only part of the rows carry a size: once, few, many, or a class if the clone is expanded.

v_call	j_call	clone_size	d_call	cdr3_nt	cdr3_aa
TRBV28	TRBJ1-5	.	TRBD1	TGTGCCTCCGGGGGACAGGGTAATCAGCCCCAGCATTTT	CASGGQGNQPQHF
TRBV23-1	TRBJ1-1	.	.	TGCGCCAGCAGTTTCGGCGGCACTGAAGCTTTCTTT	CASSFGGTEAFF
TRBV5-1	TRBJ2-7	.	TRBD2	TGCGCCAGCAGCTTGGGGGGACTAGCGGGAGCCCACGAGCAGTACTTC	CASSLGGLAGAHEQYF
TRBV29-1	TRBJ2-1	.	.	TGCAGCGTTGGATCCCCCCAACTAGGCAGTGAGCAGTTCTTC	CSVGSPQLGSEQFF
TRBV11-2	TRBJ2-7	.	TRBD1	TGTGCCAGCAGCAGGACCGGGACAGAGTTCTACGAGCAGTACTTC	CASSRTGTEFYEQYF
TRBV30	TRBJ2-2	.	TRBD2	TGTGCCTGGAGTGCAGCGGGAGTCCTCACCGGGGAGCTGTTTTTT	CAWSAAGVLTGELFF
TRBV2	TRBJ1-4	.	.	TGTGCCAGCAGTCCAAATTGGCAGGGTAGCGAAAAACTGTTTTTT	CASSPNWQGSEKLFF
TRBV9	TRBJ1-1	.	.	TGTGCCAGCAGCGTTGGGGCCTTGATGAACACTGAAGCTTTCTTT	CASSVGALMNTEAFF
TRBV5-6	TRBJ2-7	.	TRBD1	TGTGCCAGCAGCTTGGACAGGGGCGTGGAAAGGGAGCAGTACTTC	CASSLDRGVEREQYF
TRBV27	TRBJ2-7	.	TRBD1	TGTGCCAGCAGACCCGGGACAGGGAGCTCCTACGAGCAGTACTTC	CASRPGTGSSYEQYF
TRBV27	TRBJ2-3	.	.	TGTGCCAGCAGTTTTCGGAGTTGGGGGGGGCATGGTACAGATACGCAGTATTTT	CASSFRSWGGHGTDTQYF
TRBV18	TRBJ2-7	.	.	TGTGCCAGCTCACTCACCGGGATGGCCGAGCAGTACTTC	CASSLTGMAEQYF
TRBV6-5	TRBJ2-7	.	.	TGTGCCAGCAGGAACGGCGGGGAGCAGTACTTC	CASRNGGEQYF
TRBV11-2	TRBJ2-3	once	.	TGTGCCAGCAGCGACATCAGCGGAAGGAGACGAGATACGCAGTATTTT	CASSDISGRRRDTQYF
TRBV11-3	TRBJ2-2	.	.	TGTGCCAGCAGCAACAGCGGGGAGCTGTTTTTT	CASSNSGELFF
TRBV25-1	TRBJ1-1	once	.	TGTGCCAGCAGTGACGGCTACACTGAAGCTTTCTTT	CASSDGYTEAFF
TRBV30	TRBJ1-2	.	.	TGTGCCTGGAGTGTTGTCGGATATGGCTACACCTTC	CAWSVVGYGYTF
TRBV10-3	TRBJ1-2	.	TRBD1	TGTGCCATCACCGGACAGGACTATGGCTACACCTTC	CAITGQDYGYTF
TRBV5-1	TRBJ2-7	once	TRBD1	TGCGCCAGCAGCTCTGGACAGGGCGGCGAGCAGTACTTC	CASSSGQGGEQYF
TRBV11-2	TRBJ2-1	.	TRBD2	TGTGCCAGCAGCTTAGGACTAGCGGGAGGGCCCGGTCAGTTCTTC	CASSLGLAGGPGQFF
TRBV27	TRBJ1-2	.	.	TGTGCCAGCGCCAAAATCGACAGAGGCGGCTACACCTTC	CASAKIDRGGYTF
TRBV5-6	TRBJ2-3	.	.	TGTGCCAGCACTCTGAGAGGAGGGACCACAGATACGCAGTATTTT	CASTLRGGTTDTQYF
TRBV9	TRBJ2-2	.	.	TGTGCCAGCAGCGTAGTGGGGGAGGCCGGGGAGCTGTTTTTT	CASSVVGEAGELFF
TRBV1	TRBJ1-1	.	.	TGCACCAGCAGCCAAGATGCGACAGGGGGAATGAACACTGAAGCTTTCTTT	CTSSQDATGGMNTEAFF
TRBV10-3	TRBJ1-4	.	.	TGTGCCATCAGTGAGTCGGGGGAAAAACTGTTTTTT	CAISESGEKLFF
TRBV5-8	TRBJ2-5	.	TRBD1	TGTGCCAGCAGCTTTGGGGACAGGGCAAACCAAGAGACCCAGTACTTC	CASSFGDRANQETQYF
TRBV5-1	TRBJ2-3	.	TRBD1	TGCGCCAGCAGCCCGACAGGGATTGAGGGCACAGATACGCAGTATTTT	CASSPTGIEGTDTQYF
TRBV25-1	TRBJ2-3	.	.	TGTGCCAGCAGAGGACAGACTATCACAGATACGCAGTATTTT	CASRGQTITDTQYF
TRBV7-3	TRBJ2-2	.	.	TGTGCCAGCAGCTATCGGGGTCGACCCGGGGAGCTGTTTTTT	CASSYRGRPGELFF
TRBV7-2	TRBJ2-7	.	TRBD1	TGTGCCAGCAGCTTGGCAGGGGGAACCTACGAGCAGTACTTC	CASSLAGGTYEQYF